These 9 T cell receptor beta chains share one sample of origin, sequenced in a study of blood T cell repertoires in COVID-19. Clones were sequenced by immunoSEQ multiplex PCR, and TCRdb holds only the in-frame ones, with some missing. The sample lists about 480,000 clones; approximately 91% were seen once. The sample was peripheral blood. Receptors originate from a woman in her 50s with COVID-19, enrolled during active disease.

The chain has TRBV5-6 and TRBJ2-7; TRBD1 agrees at 8 bases. J lost 5 bases, V lost 5 bases, and 12 bases had no gene match. Germline CDR1 is SGHDT and CDR2 is YYEEEE. The CDR3 has 15 amino acids. The CDR3 region has the DNA TGTGCCAGCAGGAACGTCAGGGGGCAAGCAGACGAGCAGTACTTC. It codes for CASRNVRGQADEQYF.

This sequence joins TRBV19 and TRBJ2-2, with 7 positions matching TRBD1. Germline V lookup: CDR1 LNHDA, CDR2 SQIVND (reference sequence). This CDR3 is 13 amino acids long. V lost 9 bases, J lost 8 bases, and 9 bases stayed unmatched. In DNA form, the CDR3 reads TGTGCCAGCAAGACAGGGATTAGAGGGGAGCTGTTTTTT. Encoded protein: CASKTGIRGELFF.

The CDR3 DNA reads as TGCAGTGCTAATGACATCCACTATGGCTACACCTTC. This translates into CSANDIHYGYTF. The rearrangement joins TRBV20-1 to TRBJ1-2; no reliable D call. Deletions cut 4 bases from V and 3 bases from J, with 9 bases between. CDR1 and CDR2 (germline): DFQATT, SNEGSKA (reference sequence). The CDR3 has 12 residues.

This clone was seen a single time. The chain employs TRBV19 and TRBJ1-2; TRBD1 is a possible D gene (6 bases). Germline CDR1 is LNHDA and CDR2 is SQIVND (reference sequence). V was cut by 9 bases and J by 3 bases, with 14 bases left in between. The CDR3 runs to 13 residues. In nucleotides, the CDR3 is TGTGCCAGCCGTCTACAGGGTGACTATGGCTACACCTTC. It codes for CASRLQGDYGYTF.

The V call is TRBV7-2, the J call TRBJ2-1; possibly TRBD2 for D (5 bases). V lost 5 bases to trimming and J lost 6 bases, with 17 bases between them. The germline CDR1 and CDR2 sequences are SGHTA and FQGNSA. This CDR3 comprises 15 residues. The DNA of the CDR3 is TGTGCCAGCAGCCCTGATGGACTTAGCCTCAATGAGCAGTTCTTC. Translation: CASSPDGLSLNEQFF. Complete variable domain (other parts from reference TRBV7-2 and TRBJ2-1): GAGVSQSPSNKVTEKGKDVELRCDPISGHTALYWYRQSLGQGLEFLIYFQGNSAPDKSGLPSDRFSAERTGGSVSTLTIQRTQQEDSAVYLCASSPDGLSLNEQFFGPGTRLTVL.

The J gene is TRBJ1-1, the V gene TRBV12-3 or TRBV12-4; D remains ambiguous. V lost 6 bases, J lost 7 bases, and 9 bases lay in between. This CDR3 comprises 11 residues. The CDR3 protein is CASRLSGEAFF. As DNA, the CDR3 is TGTGCCAGCAGACTCTCAGGTGAAGCTTTCTTT.

The rearrangement joins TRBV9 to TRBJ1-1; D not certain. This CDR3 is 15 amino acids long. Germline CDR1 and CDR2: SGDLS and YYNGEE. Between the trimmed V and J ends, which lost 4 bases and 0 bases, there was a span of 13 bases. The DNA of the CDR3 is TGTGCCAGCAGCTCTTTGTCCGGGGTGAACACTGAAGCTTTCTTT. Translation: CASSSLSGVNTEAFF. Drawing the rest from reference TRBV9 and TRBJ1-1, the complete variable domain is DSGVTQTPKHLITATGQRVTLRCSPRSGDLSVYWYQQSLDQGLQFLIQYYNGEERAKGNILERFSAQQFPDLHSELNLSSLELGDSALYFCASSSLSGVNTEAFFGQGTRLTVV.

This chain links TRBV29-1 with TRBJ1-4; D gene uncertain. Germline loops: CDR1 SQVTM, CDR2 ANQGSEA. This CDR3 is built from 14 residues. V lost 5 bases, J lost 4 bases, and 14 bases lay in between. CDR3 protein: CSVRWTGVNEKLFF. As DNA, the CDR3 is TGCAGCGTTCGATGGACGGGAGTTAATGAAAAACTGTTTTTT.

V and J are TRBV4-1 and TRBJ1-2; 9 bases align to TRBD1. The CDR3 is made up of 16 amino acids. The germline gives CDR1 MGHRA, CDR2 YSYEKL. After removal of 0 bases from V and 5 bases from J, the junction contained 7 bases not matched to a gene. The CDR3 loop reads CASSQDGTGGRYGYTF. The DNA of the CDR3 is TGCGCCAGCAGCCAAGATGGAACAGGGGGCAGGTATGGCTACACCTTC.